One sample yielded the 29 T cell receptor beta chains listed below, sequenced in a study of blood T cell repertoires in COVID-19. Using immunoSEQ multiplex PCR, the repertoire was profiled, and TCRdb retains in-frame clones only, with some absent. The data show fewer than 65,000 clones, with about nine tenths seen just once and 10% held by the top ten. Material: peripheral blood. The receptors come from a human donor with acute or convalescent COVID-19. The donor label of this sample is uncertain.

V gene TRBV3-1 (or the pseudogene TRBV3-2) combines with J gene TRBJ2-3; 13 bases fit TRBD2. CDR3 length: 16 amino acids. CDR1 LGHDT and CDR2 YNNKEL come from the germline V gene (reference sequence). V lost 4 bases to trimming and J lost 9 bases; unmatched junction nucleotides: 10. The DNA for the CDR3 is TGTGCCAGCAGCCCGACCGGGACTAGCGGGGTTACGACGCAGTATTTT. Amino acid sequence: CASSPTGTSGVTTQYF.

The chain combines TRBV3-1 (or the pseudogene TRBV3-2) with TRBJ2-3; possibly TRBD2 for D (5 bases). Trimming shortened V by 4 bases and J by 5 bases, and 25 bases separated the two germline ends. The germline V gene has CDR1 LGHDT and CDR2 YNNKEL (reference sequence). CDR3 size: 18 residues. The CDR3 here is CASSRGYGLGSRKDTQYF. The CDR3 region has the DNA TGTGCCAGCAGCCGGGGATATGGTCTAGGGAGTCGAAAAGATACGCAGTATTTT.

The chain recombines TRBV29-1 with TRBJ2-5; D is unclear. Trimming took 3 bases from V and 3 from J, leaving 8 bases between them. The CDR3 sequence is 12 residues long. From germline, CDR1 is SQVTM and CDR2 ANQGSEA. CDR3 DNA sequence: TGCAGCGTTGATTTTACAGAAGAGACCCAGTACTTC. This gives the protein CSVDFTEETQYF.

This clone was seen a handful of times. The chain recombines TRBV29-1 with TRBJ2-2; TRBD2 matches 13 bases. The CDR3 is made up of 19 amino acids. The germline V gene has CDR1 SQVTM and CDR2 ANQGSEA. Trimming at V came to 5 bases and at J to 3 bases, leaving 15 bases not matched to a gene. CDR3 nucleotide sequence: TGCAGCGTTCCCTCTACTGCGGGACTAGCGGGATATCACACCGGGGAGCTGTTTTTT. Translation gives CSVPSTAGLAGYHTGELFF.

The rearrangement links TRBV9 to TRBJ2-7; 8 positions agree with TRBD1. The CDR3 is 15 residues long. CDR1 is SGDLS, CDR2 YYNGEE, per germline. The trim removed 5 bases at V and 5 bases at J, leaving 12 bases unmatched. CDR3 amino acids: CASSCRDRGNHEQYV. The CDR3 DNA follows: TGTGCCAGCAGTTGCCGAGACAGGGGAAACCACGAGCAGTACGTC.

The chain has TRBV5-1 and TRBJ1-2; possibly TRBD1 for D (6 bases). Trimming pared 7 bases from V and 8 bases from J, leaving 30 bases between. Germline V CDR1 and CDR2: SGHRS, YFSETQ. The CDR3 runs to 17 residues. CDR3 bases: TGCGCCAGCCGAGCCACACGACAGGCTCCCCCGCTTCCCGGCTACACCTTC. This translates into CASRATRQAPPLPGYTF. Combining the CDR3 with reference TRBV5-1 and TRBJ1-2 gives the whole variable domain KAGVTQTPRYLIKTRGQQVTLSCSPISGHRSVSWYQQTPGQGLQFLFEYFSETQRNKGNFPGRFSGRQFSNSRSEMNVSTLELGDSALYLCASRATRQAPPLPGYTFGSGTRLTVV.

This chain uses TRBV18 with TRBJ2-1; D not resolved. The CDR3 loop spans 13 amino acids. Germline CDR1 reads KGHSH; CDR2 reads LQKENI. V was trimmed by 0 bases and J by 7 bases, leaving 7 bases between them. CDR3 nucleotides: TGTGCCAGCTCACCACCGCAGACTAATGAGCAGTTCTTC. Its protein is CASSPPQTNEQFF.

This chain joins TRBV18 and TRBJ1-3; D call uncertain. The germline gives CDR1 KGHSH, CDR2 LQKENI. This CDR3 is built from 13 residues. V lost 6 bases and J lost 2, with 8 bases in between. This CDR3 reads CASSSAPGNTIYF. The CDR3 DNA is TGTGCCAGCTCCAGTGCCCCTGGAAACACCATATATTTT.

The chain employs TRBV7-8 and TRBJ2-7; weak D call: TRBD1 (6 bases). CDR1 and CDR2 from the germline V gene are SGHVS and FQNEAQ. The CDR3 has 13 amino acids. V was clipped by 2 bases and J by 5 bases, with 10 bases between them. The CDR3 DNA is TGTGCCAGCAGCTTAAATCAGGGGAACGAGCAGTACGTC. Protein: CASSLNQGNEQYV.

This clone occurred once. CDR3 nucleotides: TGTGCCAGCAGCCGGACAGGGGGTCTAGAGCAGTACGTC. The encoded protein is CASSRTGGLEQYV. The rearrangement links TRBV5-6 to TRBJ2-7, with TRBD1 matching over 10 bases. This CDR3 spans 13 amino acids. Germline CDR1 SGHDT, CDR2 YYEEEE. The junction had 5 bases not matched to a gene; V was cut back by 4 bases and J by 7 bases.

The rearrangement joins TRBV18 to TRBJ2-1; D is possibly TRBD2 (5 bases). Germline CDR1 KGHSH, CDR2 LQKENI. The CDR3 consists of 12 residues. The V and J ends lost 3 bases and 6 bases respectively, with 6 bases between them. The CDR3 protein is CASSPEGNEQFF. The CDR3 DNA reads TGTGCCAGCTCACCCGAGGGCAATGAGCAGTTCTTC.

This chain connects TRBV5-4 to TRBJ1-1, with 9 bases that match TRBD1. Losses at the gene ends were 2 bases for V and 3 bases for J; bases not matched to a gene: 5. The CDR3 runs to 15 residues. Per the germline V gene, CDR1 is SGHNT and CDR2 is YYREEE (reference sequence). CDR3 residues: CASSLEQGAHTEAFF. In nucleotides, the CDR3 is TGTGCCAGCAGCTTAGAACAGGGGGCTCACACTGAAGCTTTCTTT.

V gene TRBV5-1 combines with J gene TRBJ2-3; 14 positions agree with TRBD2. This CDR3 is 18 amino acids long. The germline CDR1 and CDR2 sequences are SGHRS and YFSETQ. V lost 0 bases to trimming and J lost 1 base; unmatched junction nucleotides: 4. CDR3 DNA: TGCGCCAGCAGCTTGGGGACTAGCGGGGGGCCGGGCACAGATACGCAGTATTTT. Translating gives CASSLGTSGGPGTDTQYF. Full variable domain (outside the CDR3, taken from reference TRBV5-1 and TRBJ2-3): KAGVTQTPRYLIKTRGQQVTLSCSPISGHRSVSWYQQTPGQGLQFLFEYFSETQRNKGNFPGRFSGRQFSNSRSEMNVSTLELGDSALYLCASSLGTSGGPGTDTQYFGPGTRLTVL.

This sequence joins TRBV28 and TRBJ1-3; no clear D gene. Germline assignment: CDR1 MDHEN and CDR2 SYDVKM. Between the trimmed V and J ends, which lost 5 bases and 4 bases, there was a span of 12 bases. The CDR3 runs to 14 residues. The CDR3 loop reads CASSPTNAGNTIYF. CDR3 DNA sequence: TGTGCCAGCAGTCCGACTAACGCGGGAAACACCATATATTTT.

The chain employs TRBV6-4 and TRBJ2-2; D possibly corresponds to TRBD2 (5 bases). The germline CDR1 and CDR2 sequences are MRHNA and SNTAGT. The CDR3 sequence is 14 residues long. V gave up 9 bases and J gave up 1 base, with 12 bases separating them. CDR3 loop: CASQREMNTGELFF. CDR3 DNA sequence: TGTGCCAGTCAGAGGGAGATGAACACCGGGGAGCTGTTTTTT.

Concerning this clone: The identical CDR3 is also encoded by other nucleotide sequences in the sample. The chain carries TRBV6-5 and TRBJ2-3, with TRBD2 matching 12 bases. V shed 6 bases, J shed 2 bases, and the junction held 3 bases outside the gene matches. Germline V gene lookup returns CDR1 MNHEY and CDR2 SVGAGI. The CDR3 extends over 15 amino acids. In DNA form, the CDR3 reads TGTGCCAGCAGCCGACTAGCGGGGGACACAGATACGCAGTATTTT. Encoded protein: CASSRLAGDTDTQYF.

V is TRBV5-1 and J is TRBJ1-4, with 10 bases aligning to TRBD1. The CDR3 extends over 14 amino acids. In germline, CDR1 is SGHRS, CDR2 YFSETQ. V lost 6 bases, J lost 6 bases, and 5 bases stayed unmatched. CDR3 protein: CASNTGTGDEKLFF. CDR3 DNA sequence: TGCGCCAGCAATACCGGGACAGGGGATGAAAAACTGTTTTTT.

V usage is TRBV7-9 and J usage is TRBJ1-4, with D perhaps matching TRBD1 (5 bases). Germline V gene sequence: CDR1 SEHNR, CDR2 FQNEAQ (reference sequence). V lost 2 bases and J lost 11, with 21 bases in between. The CDR3 totals 16 residues. The CDR3 spells CASSLSSGGKSGKLFF. In nucleotides, the CDR3 is TGTGCCAGCAGCTTATCGTCCGGGGGGAAAAGTGGGAAACTGTTTTTT.

The chain employs TRBV5-6 and TRBJ2-1; 8 bases match TRBD1. The germline V gene has CDR1 SGHDT and CDR2 YYEEEE. The CDR3 is 14 residues long. V gave up 0 bases and J gave up 8 bases; unmatched junction bases: 4. The CDR3 region has the DNA TGTGCCAGCAGCTTGGTGTCAGGGGGCTATGAGCAGTTCTTC. Protein: CASSLVSGGYEQFF.

This clone appeared once. The gene calls are TRBV10-1 and TRBJ1-1, with a possible D match to TRBD1 (6 bases). This CDR3 is 15 amino acids long. CDR1 WNHNN and CDR2 SYGVQD come from the germline V gene (reference sequence). Trimming took off 10 bases at V and 7 bases at J, with 25 bases between the two ends. The DNA for the CDR3 is TGCGCCACCCGCCGGGACACCCGATTTAGTGGTGAAGCTTTCTTT. Its protein product is CATRRDTRFSGEAFF.

This chain links TRBV7-8 with TRBJ1-4; D is undetermined. Trimming took off 7 bases at V and 4 bases at J, with 13 bases between the two ends. Germline V gives CDR1 SGHVS, CDR2 FQNEAQ. The CDR3 is 14 amino acids. The CDR3 loop reads CASTLGGINEKLFF. The CDR3 coding sequence is TGTGCCAGCACCTTGGGAGGGATTAATGAAAAACTGTTTTTT.

The J gene is TRBJ2-5, the V gene TRBV28; TRBD1 matches 9 bases. Germline V CDR1 and CDR2: MDHEN, SYDVKM. CDR3 length equals 16 residues. J was trimmed by 4 bases and V by 4 bases; bases with no gene match: 10. CDR3 in amino acids: CASSSPGTGSLETQYF. CDR3 nucleotide sequence: TGTGCCAGCAGTTCACCAGGGACAGGGTCTTTAGAGACCCAGTACTTC.

DNA for the CDR3: TGTGCCAGCCTACCAACAGGGGGCGGTTCACCCCTCCACTTT. Protein sequence: CASLPTGGGSPLHF. The rearrangement links TRBV6-6 to TRBJ1-6, with 9 positions matching TRBD1. This CDR3 comprises 14 residues. Trimming took 8 bases from V and 9 from J; bases not matched to a gene: 8. The germline V gene encodes CDR1 MNHNY and CDR2 SVGAGI (reference sequence).

This sequence joins TRBV24-1 and TRBJ1-1; D is possibly TRBD1 (5 bases). V shed 1 base and J shed 2 bases, with 16 bases lying between them. This CDR3 has 17 residues. Looked up from germline, CDR1 is KGHDR and CDR2 is SFDVKD. CDR3 sequence reads: CATSDFGGRGNNTEAFF. The CDR3 bases are TGTGCCACCAGTGATTTTGGGGGGAGAGGGAATAACACTGAAGCTTTCTTT.

The gene calls are TRBV24-1 and TRBJ2-2; 7 positions agree with TRBD1. This CDR3 spans 14 amino acids. Looked up from germline, CDR1 is KGHDR and CDR2 is SFDVKD. The J segment lost 4 bases and the V segment lost 7 bases, leaving 5 bases of the junction unmatched. The CDR3 sequence is CATRGQKLTGELFF. The CDR3 DNA reads as TGTGCCACCAGGGGACAGAAACTCACCGGGGAGCTGTTTTTT.

As for this clone: Other DNA sequences in the sample encode the same CDR3. The chain is built from TRBV18 and TRBJ2-7; the D gene is possibly TRBD2 (5 bases). The length of the CDR3 is 12 residues. Germline lookup yields CDR1 KGHSH and CDR2 LQKENI. V lost 3 bases to trimming and J lost 4 bases, with 7 bases between them. The CDR3 nucleotides are TGTGCCAGCTCACCCGGAGGTTACGAGCAGTACTTC. Its translation: CASSPGGYEQYF.

CDR3 region: CASSSRDSKETQYF. The CDR3 coding sequence is TGTGCCAGCAGCTCCCGGGACAGCAAAGAGACCCAGTACTTC. The V gene is TRBV7-9, the J gene TRBJ2-5; TRBD1 matches at 7 bases. Trimming took 4 bases from V and 3 from J; bases not matched to a gene: 5. The germline gives CDR1 SEHNR, CDR2 FQNEAQ (reference sequence). The CDR3 is made up of 14 amino acids.

The chain recombines TRBV24-1 with TRBJ2-1, with 10 bases identical to TRBD2. This CDR3 has 17 residues. After removal of 3 bases from V and 8 bases from J, the junction contained 12 bases not matched to a gene. Germline assignment: CDR1 KGHDR and CDR2 SFDVKD. The CDR3 protein is CATSDHKRLAGDDEQFF. Here the CDR3 DNA reads TGTGCCACCAGTGATCACAAGCGGCTAGCGGGAGACGATGAGCAGTTCTTC.

In nucleotides, the CDR3 is TGTGCCAGCTCACCGTTAGCGGGGGGGAGCACAGATACGCAGTATTTT. This sequence encodes CASSPLAGGSTDTQYF. This chain joins TRBV18 and TRBJ2-3, with 11 bases lining up with TRBD2. The V gene's germline CDR1 is KGHSH and CDR2 LQKENI. This CDR3 is 16 amino acids long. The trim removed 3 bases at V and 0 bases at J, leaving 2 bases unmatched.